The table lists the clone carrying this T cell receptor beta chain with a few counts. This specimen comes from a study of blood T cells in healthy people across ages. A J-beta primer mix and a sample-barcoded 5' primer were used in a second PCR of roughly 6 to 11 cycles. A single record per CDR3 protein comes from TCRdb applying MiXCR to the 5' RACE reads. This sample has some 750,000 distinct CDR3 sequences, with 20% to 25% found just once. Trimming removed 1 base from V and 7 bases from J; junction bases left unmatched: 6. The CDR3 has 15 amino acids. CDR1 and CDR2 from the germline V gene are DFQATT and SNEGSKA (reference sequence).

J is TRBJ2-2 and V is TRBV20-1, with 10 nucleotides matching TRBD2. The sequenced sample was blood. This clonotype was obtained from a man in his 70s in good health. The CDR3 is CSARATSGSVGELFF. The CDR3 nucleotides are TGCAGTGCTAGAGCGACTAGCGGGTCGGTCGGGGAGCTGTTTTTT.